The 10 T cell receptor beta chains in this list originate from one sample, sequenced in a study of cytotoxic CD8 clonotypes in ibrutinib-treated CLL. The repertoire was sequenced with immunoSEQ multiplex PCR; TCRdb's copy has only in-frame clones and lacks some. Here the sample spans tens of thousands of clones, approximately 71% being singletons. Sequencing used PBMCs, obtained after 12 months of ibrutinib treatment. The receptors stem from a human donor with chronic lymphocytic leukemia.

The chain has TRBV29-1 and TRBJ1-2, with D possibly being TRBD1 (5 bases). With 4 bases removed from V and 7 bases from J, the gap between germline ends came to 22 bases. Germline V gene sequence: CDR1 SQVTM, CDR2 ANQGSEA. The CDR3 totals 15 residues. CDR3 DNA: TGCAGCGTTGGCAAATCCGGGACGGAGGCTCTTGGCTACACCTTC. Protein sequence: CSVGKSGTEALGYTF.

The sample holds many counts of this clone. The V call is TRBV7-6, the J call TRBJ2-7; 8 bases fit TRBD1. The CDR3 contains 15 residues. After removal of 1 base from V and 0 bases from J, the junction contained 2 bases not matched to a gene. Germline CDR1 SGHVS, CDR2 FNYEAQ. This chain's CDR3 is CASSLGQGISYEQYF. The CDR3 bases are TGTGCCAGCAGCTTAGGACAGGGGATCTCCTACGAGCAGTACTTC.

V gene TRBV4-3 combines with J gene TRBJ2-3; 7 bases match TRBD2. Unmatched junction bases numbered 15, after V lost 5 bases and J lost 4 bases. In germline, CDR1 is LGHNA, CDR2 YSLEER. CDR3 length equals 17 residues. CDR3: CASSDMPGLPFADTQYF. The CDR3 DNA is TGCGCCAGCAGCGATATGCCGGGACTACCTTTCGCAGATACGCAGTATTTT.

The V gene is TRBV13, the J gene TRBJ2-2; D tentatively reads TRBD1 or TRBD2 (5 bases each). Germline-derived CDR1 and CDR2 are PRHDT and FYEKMQ (reference sequence). The CDR3 runs to 16 residues. Trimming removed 3 bases at V and 0 bases at J, with 11 bases between. CDR3 coding DNA: TGTGCCAGCAGCTTCACCGGGACCACGAACACCGGGGAGCTGTTTTTT. This encodes CASSFTGTTNTGELFF. Based on the CDR3 plus reference TRBV13 and TRBJ2-2, the full variable domain is AAGVIQSPRHLIKEKRETATLKCYPIPRHDTVYWYQQGPGQDPQFLISFYEKMQSDKGSIPDRFSAQQFSDYHSELNMSSLELGDSALYFCASSFTGTTNTGELFFGEGSRLTVL.

This clone was counted ten times or more. CDR3: CASSQGTSGRRQFF. The CDR3 DNA reads as TGTGCCAGCAGCCAGGGGACTAGCGGGAGACGGCAGTTCTTC. The genes are TRBV4-2 and TRBJ2-1, with 14 positions matching TRBD2. The germline gives CDR1 LGHNA, CDR2 YNFKEQ. The CDR3 contains 14 residues. Trimming removed 3 bases from V and 12 bases from J; junction bases left unmatched: 4.

The chain recombines TRBV7-6 with TRBJ2-7, with 7 nucleotides matching TRBD2. This CDR3 is 13 amino acids long. Germline lookup yields CDR1 SGHVS and CDR2 FNYEAQ. V shed 2 bases, J shed 3 bases, and the junction held 1 base outside the gene matches. The CDR3 DNA is TGTGCCAGCAGCTTATCTAGCGGCTACGAGCAGTACTTC. Translated, it gives CASSLSSGYEQYF.

The rearrangement uses TRBV9 and TRBJ2-7; 7 bases line up with TRBD2. Germline V lookup: CDR1 SGDLS, CDR2 YYNGEE. This CDR3 region has 14 residues. The junction had 3 bases not matched to a gene; V was cut back by 0 bases and J by 3 bases. The CDR3 loop is CASSVGGSGYEQYF. The CDR3 DNA sequence: TGTGCCAGCAGCGTAGGCGGGAGCGGCTACGAGCAGTACTTC.

J is TRBJ2-3 and V is TRBV7-8, with TRBD2 matching over 11 bases. In germline, CDR1 is SGHVS, CDR2 FQNEAQ. The CDR3 is made up of 18 amino acids. V shed 5 bases, J shed 2 bases, and the junction held 12 bases outside the gene matches. The CDR3: CASSPFLFSGRATDTQYF. CDR3 bases: TGTGCCAGCAGCCCCTTTCTGTTTAGCGGGAGGGCCACAGATACGCAGTATTTT. The full variable domain, with the rest looked up from reference TRBV7-8 and TRBJ2-3, is GAGVSQSPRYKVAKRGQDVALRCDPISGHVSLFWYQQALGQGPEFLTYFQNEAQLDKSGLPSDRFFAERPEGSVSTLKIQRTQQEDSAVYLCASSPFLFSGRATDTQYFGPGTRLTVL.

The chain carries TRBV15 and TRBJ2-1; perhaps D is TRBD1 or TRBD2 (5 bases each). Trimming pared 0 bases from V and 3 bases from J, leaving 12 bases between. CDR1 LNHNV and CDR2 YYDKDF come from the germline V gene (reference sequence). This CDR3 is built from 16 residues. The CDR3 DNA reads as TGTGCCACCAGCAGAGAATGGGACGTAGACTACAATGAGCAGTTCTTC. Protein product: CATSREWDVDYNEQFF.

The chain couples TRBV6-5 to TRBJ1-2, with unresolved D. CDR3 length: 14 amino acids. Trimming removed 4 bases from V and 1 base from J, with 10 bases in between. In germline, CDR1 is MNHEY, CDR2 SVGAGI. In nucleotides, the CDR3 is TGTGCCAGCAGTTCCATAGACCTTAACTATGGCTACACCTTC. Its translation: CASSSIDLNYGYTF.